This TCR beta chain emerged from a study of CD4 T cells in relation to SARS-CoV-2 and coronaviruses. The table came from immunoSEQ multiplex PCR; TCRdb's copy has only in-frame clones and leaves some out. This table has roughly 30,000 clones, 76% appearing once. The germline V gene encodes CDR1 LGHDT and CDR2 YNNKEL (reference sequence). The V end lost 4 bases, the J end lost 6 bases, and 21 bases lay between the germline ends. This CDR3 comprises 16 residues. This clone was counted only a few times. Its matching antigen is unknown. The unexposed donors gave CD4+ T cells in about 2010-2018, prior to COVID-19. The cells were cultured for about ten days before CD4+ T cells were isolated.

This clonotype originated in a human donor in good health. The chain combines TRBV3-1 (or the pseudogene TRBV3-2) with TRBJ1-2, with D perhaps TRBD1 (6 bases). The source material was CD4+ T cells from PBMCs, cultured in vitro. The CDR3 sequence is CASSLQSLGGADGYTF. The CDR3 coding sequence is TGTGCCAGCAGCCTCCAATCCCTGGGGGGGGCAGATGGCTACACCTTC.